What follows are 3 T cell receptor beta chains derived from one specimen sequenced in a study of blood T cells in healthy people across ages. Next came a second PCR, run for about 7 to 12 cycles, which used a sample-barcoded 5' primer along with a J-beta primer mix. MiXCR was run by TCRdb on the 5' RACE reads, yielding one entry per CDR3 protein. The sample records around 2 million distinct CDR3 sequences, 30% to 40% being singletons. Sequencing was carried out using blood. The source of these receptors is a human donor in good health.

Here the CDR3 DNA reads TGCGCCAGCAGCCAAGAATGGGACGTTAGCACAGATACGCAGTATTTT. Its translation is CASSQEWDVSTDTQYF. This rearrangement joins TRBV4-1 to TRBJ2-3; perhaps D is TRBD1 or TRBD2 (5 bases each). The V and J ends lost 0 bases and 0 bases respectively, with 10 bases between them. The CDR3 contains 16 residues. Germline CDR1 MGHRA, CDR2 YSYEKL.

The chain is built from TRBV7-9 and TRBJ2-1; D unresolved. V gave up 4 bases and J gave up 2 bases, with 9 bases separating them. Germline CDR1 and CDR2: SEHNR and FQNEAQ (reference sequence). CDR3 length: 14 amino acids. CDR3 bases: TGTGCCAGCAGCTCCCGGGCAACCTACAATGAGCAGTTCTTC. It specifies CASSSRATYNEQFF.

This clonotype has more than one count but fewer than ten. The chain carries TRBV9 and TRBJ1-2; D remains unclear. With 6 bases removed from V and 6 bases from J, the gap between germline ends came to 9 bases. CDR1 and CDR2 (germline): SGDLS, YYNGEE. This CDR3 region has 11 residues. The CDR3 DNA reads TGTGCCAGCAATGGCTTCGATGGCTACACCTTC. Its translation: CASNGFDGYTF. The variable domain in full, completed from reference TRBV9 and TRBJ1-2, reads DSGVTQTPKHLITATGQRVTLRCSPRSGDLSVYWYQQSLDQGLQFLIQYYNGEERAKGNILERFSAQQFPDLHSELNLSSLELGDSALYFCASNGFDGYTFGSGTRLTVV.